A selection of T cell receptor beta chains follows, all from one sample in a study of CD8 T cells in ankylosing spondylitis. TCRdb re-called the 5' RACE reads with MiXCR, one entry per CDR3 protein. The sample has 350,000 to 400,000 distinct CDR3 sequences, 20% to 25% seen once. The sequenced sample consisted of blood, either unsorted or a sorted T cell fraction (not recorded which). These receptors all come from a male donor with ankylosing spondylitis or in good health (not recorded which). Each CDR3 is given with its conserved first and last residue. D genes are given only for firm matches. Clone size appears in some rows only: once, few, many, or a class for an expanded clone.

TRBV5-6	TRBJ2-1	.	few	CASSLVLRTPYNEQFF	TGTGCCAGCAGCTTGGTGTTGCGGACACCGTACAATGAGCAGTTCTTC
TRBV2	TRBJ2-7	.	.	CASSALSGRDTLLYEQYF	TGTGCCAGCAGTGCTTTGTCTGGGCGGGACACCCTCCTCTACGAGCAGTACTTC
TRBV5-1	TRBJ2-7	TRBD1	.	CASKGDSSYEQYF	TGCGCCAGCAAGGGGGACAGCTCCTACGAGCAGTACTTC
TRBV25-1	TRBJ2-7	.	.	CASGRGTGQSSYEQYF	TGTGCCAGCGGAAGGGGTACAGGCCAGAGCTCCTACGAGCAGTACTTC
TRBV7-9	TRBJ1-2	.	few	CASSSTPEQNYGYTF	TGTGCCAGCAGCTCAACACCGGAACAAAACTATGGCTACACCTTC
TRBV29-1	TRBJ2-1	.	.	CSVEPRSLDSQSSYNEQFF	TGCAGCGTTGAACCCCGGTCCTTAGACAGCCAGAGCTCCTACAATGAGCAGTTCTTC
TRBV29-1	TRBJ2-7	.	.	CSVTTGNSYEQYF	TGCAGCGTAACAACAGGTAACTCCTACGAGCAGTACTTC
TRBV4-1	TRBJ2-7	.	many	CASSQDRLYEQYF	TGCGCCAGCAGCCAAGATCGACTCTACGAGCAGTACTTC
TRBV6-5	TRBJ2-3	.	.	CASSYSSPNEDTQYF	TGTGCCAGCAGTTACTCGTCTCCAAACGAAGATACGCAGTATTTT
TRBV4-2	TRBJ2-7	.	.	CASSFLYPDSYEQYF	TGTGCCAGCAGCTTCCTCTACCCCGACTCCTACGAGCAGTACTTC
TRBV29-1	TRBJ2-7	.	few	CSVENQGRGYF	TGCAGCGTTGAAAATCAGGGTAGAGGCTACTTC
TRBV29-1	TRBJ2-3	.	many	CSVEGGGGSTDTQYF	TGCAGCGTTGAAGGAGGCGGGGGCAGCACAGATACGCAGTATTTT
TRBV12-3/TRBV12-4	TRBJ2-7	TRBD1	few	CASRGGVGTGIEQYF	TGTGCCAGCAGGGGGGGTGTGGGGACAGGGATCGAGCAGTACTTC
TRBV12-3/TRBV12-4	TRBJ2-5	TRBD1	few	CASNPMGQERGQYF	TGTGCCAGCAACCCGATGGGACAGGAAAGGGGCCAGTACTTC
TRBV20-1	TRBJ2-7	.	.	CSARVETPKPYEQYF	TGCAGTGCTAGAGTTGAGACTCCAAAGCCCTACGAGCAGTACTTC
TRBV12-3/TRBV12-4	TRBJ2-5	.	few	CASSFLGWAGQETQYF	TGTGCCAGCAGTTTTTTGGGTTGGGCTGGACAAGAGACCCAGTACTTC